This is a list of T cell receptor beta chains from one sample in a study of CD8+ T cells in alopecia areata. The assay was immunoSEQ multiplex PCR, and TCRdb's table has in-frame clones only and misses some. Among some 160,000 clones listed, roughly 65% were seen once. The sequences come from CD4+ T cells sorted from blood, collected at week 4, from a patient treated with tofacitinib. These TCRs come from a human donor with alopecia areata. CDR3s include the opening cysteine and the closing phenylalanine or tryptophan. A D gene is named only where the DNA matches it firmly. Only some rows state a clone size, as once, few, many or a class for expanded clones.

.,TRBV2,.,TRBJ1-6,CASRFGGGSPLHF,TGTGCCAGCCGTTTCGGCGGGGGTTCACCCCTCCACTTT
.,TRBV7-6,.,TRBJ1-1,CASSLSPRGGTEAFF,TGTGCCAGCAGCTTATCCCCTCGGGGGGGCACTGAAGCTTTCTTT
.,TRBV29-1,.,TRBJ2-7,CSVAETGVHEQYF,TGCAGCGTTGCGGAGACGGGGGTCCACGAGCAGTACTTC
TRBD2,TRBV30,.,TRBJ2-3,CAWRTSGSDTQYF,TGTGCCTGGAGAACTAGCGGATCAGATACGCAGTATTTT
.,TRBV11-2,.,TRBJ2-5,CASSFRGETQYF,TGTGCCAGCAGCTTTAGAGGGGAGACCCAGTACTTC
TRBD2,TRBV6-6,.,TRBJ2-1,CASTPGLAGVGEQFF,TGTGCCAGCACCCCGGGACTAGCGGGGGTAGGTGAGCAGTTCTTC
.,TRBV29-1,few,TRBJ2-3,CSVVALGLTDTQYF,TGCAGCGTAGTAGCCTTAGGGCTCACAGATACGCAGTATTTT
.,TRBV29-1,.,TRBJ1-5,CSVVVERSNQPQHF,TGCAGCGTTGTAGTAGAGCGTAGCAATCAGCCCCAGCATTTT
TRBD2,TRBV15,.,TRBJ2-1,CATNGGGKDNEQFF,TGTGCCACCAATGGCGGGGGTAAAGACAATGAGCAGTTCTTC
.,TRBV30,.,TRBJ1-2,CAWRIWGYYGYTF,TGTGCCTGGAGAATTTGGGGATACTATGGCTACACCTTC
.,TRBV18,.,TRBJ2-3,CASSPPGSDTQYF,TGTGCCAGCTCACCCCCAGGTTCCGATACGCAGTATTTT
TRBD1,TRBV7-3,.,TRBJ1-2,CASSTGQGGGYTF,TGTGCCAGCAGCACGGGACAGGGAGGTGGCTACACCTTC
.,TRBV15,.,TRBJ1-2,CATSRDPQGYGYTF,TGTGCCACCAGCAGAGATCCACAGGGCTATGGCTACACCTTC
TRBD1,TRBV27,.,TRBJ2-7,CASSLARDSYEQYF,TGTGCCAGCAGTTTAGCCCGGGACAGCTACGAGCAGTACTTC
TRBD1,TRBV30,.,TRBJ2-3,CAWRPPGQGSYTQYF,TGTGCCTGGAGGCCTCCGGGACAGGGGAGTTATACGCAGTATTTT
.,TRBV27,.,TRBJ2-5,CASRRRTDEETQYF,TGTGCCAGCAGGCGAAGGACAGACGAAGAGACCCAGTACTTC
.,TRBV5-1,.,TRBJ2-6,CASSLTGRGYNVLTF,TGCGCCAGCAGCCTGACAGGTAGGGGCTACAACGTCCTGACTTTC
TRBD1,TRBV6-6,few,TRBJ1-1,CASRPTGVLGNVAFF,TGTGCCAGCAGACCGACAGGGGTTCTAGGGAACGTGGCTTTCTTT
.,TRBV7-2,.,TRBJ2-1,CASSLQGGPNNEQFF,TGTGCCAGCAGCTTACAGGGGGGGCCAAACAATGAGCAGTTCTTC
TRBD1,TRBV29-1,.,TRBJ1-5,CSALGQGNQPQHF,TGCAGCGCCCTGGGACAGGGTAATCAGCCCCAGCATTTT
TRBD1,TRBV29-1,.,TRBJ2-7,CSGLDRGSYEQYF,TGCAGCGGCCTTGACAGGGGTTCATACGAGCAGTACTTC
.,TRBV5-1,.,TRBJ2-4,CASSLGTGAAKNIQYF,TGCGCCAGCAGCTTGGGGACCGGAGCAGCCAAAAACATTCAGTACTTC